The 15 T cell receptor beta chains in this list originate from one sample, sequenced in a study of early T cells in non-severe SARS-CoV-2 infection (TCRdb year 2021). Library construction relied on 5' RACE. The sequencer was a NextSeq 500. TCRdb reworked the public reads: Q25 trimming with fastp, MiXCR clone assembly, productive beta chains retained. Entries that share a CDR3 protein sequence are merged under the most common genes and DNA. Recorded for this sample are about 80,000 distinct CDR3 sequences; about 13% of them occurred a single time. The top ten clonotypes cover around 1.2% of the sample. Material: whole blood. These receptors originate from an adult who was a healthcare worker with PCR-confirmed SARS-CoV-2 infection or an uninfected control (not recorded which).

This clonotype was counted only a few times. This chain connects TRBV9 to TRBJ2-1, with D unclear. Looked up from germline, CDR1 is SGDLS and CDR2 is YYNGEE. V was clipped by 0 bases and J by 1 base, with 5 bases between them. This CDR3 contains 14 residues. Here the CDR3 reads CASSVGGSYNEQFF. The CDR3 DNA reads TGTGCCAGCAGCGTAGGTGGGTCCTACAATGAGCAGTTCTTC.

The rearrangement uses TRBV28 and TRBJ1-5; perhaps TRBD1 as D (6 bases). From germline, CDR1 is MDHEN and CDR2 SYDVKM. The CDR3 loop spans 15 amino acids. V lost 5 bases and J 2 bases, leaving 13 bases between the germline ends. CDR3 nucleotides: TGTGCCAGCAGTCACGGGGGCGCGGGCAATCAGCCCCAGCATTTT. Residues: CASSHGGAGNQPQHF.

This clonotype qualifies as medium-sized. This chain uses TRBV4-2 with TRBJ2-2, with TRBD2 matching over 9 bases. Trimming removed 0 bases from V and 8 bases from J; junction bases left unmatched: 7. The CDR3 totals 16 residues. In germline, CDR1 is LGHNA, CDR2 YNFKEQ. The CDR3 here is CASSQDTSGGPGELFF. In DNA form, the CDR3 reads TGTGCCAGCAGCCAAGATACCAGCGGGGGGCCTGGGGAGCTGTTTTTT.

This clonotype has a count of ten or more. J is TRBJ2-1 and V is TRBV27; TRBD1 matches 8 bases. This CDR3 has 14 residues. CDR1 is MNHEY and CDR2 is SMNVEV in the germline V gene (reference sequence). V shed 10 bases and J 0 bases; nucleotides not matched to a gene: 5. CDR3 loop: CATRTGSSYNEQFF. The CDR3 nucleotides read TGTGCCACCAGGACAGGGTCCTCCTACAATGAGCAGTTCTTC.

This sequence joins TRBV29-1 and TRBJ2-3, with 7 bases identical to TRBD1. Germline V gene data show CDR1 as SQVTM and CDR2 as ANQGSEA. The CDR3 totals 14 residues. Trimming took 6 bases from V and 2 from J; bases not matched to a gene: 8. The CDR3 DNA sequence: TGCAGCGTAACCGACAGGGCTTACACAGATACGCAGTATTTT. Its protein product is CSVTDRAYTDTQYF.

The V and J genes are TRBV29-1 and TRBJ2-7; tentative D call: TRBD1 (6 bases). V lost 5 bases to trimming and J lost 4 bases, with 12 bases between them. Germline V gives CDR1 SQVTM, CDR2 ANQGSEA. This CDR3 spans 12 amino acids. CDR3 protein: CSVRQGRYEQYF. The CDR3 nucleotides read TGCAGCGTTAGGCAGGGGAGATACGAGCAGTACTTC.

This chain connects TRBV11-2 to TRBJ2-3, with 8 positions matching TRBD1. There are 15 residues in the CDR3. With V trimmed by 3 bases and J by 2 bases, 4 bases remained unmatched. Germline V gene lookup returns CDR1 SGHAT and CDR2 FQNNGV. The CDR3 loop reads CASSFAGGLTDTQYF. CDR3 sequence (DNA): TGTGCCAGCAGCTTTGCAGGGGGCCTCACAGATACGCAGTATTTT.

The CDR3 sequence is CASSLGQYNEQFF. The DNA of the CDR3 is TGTGCCAGCAGCTTAGGTCAGTACAATGAGCAGTTCTTC. The genes are TRBV7-9 and TRBJ2-1, with D hard to call. Germline assignment: CDR1 SEHNR and CDR2 FQNEAQ (reference sequence). The CDR3 has 13 residues. V lost 1 base and J lost 4, with 5 bases in between.

This chain joins TRBV20-1 and TRBJ2-7, with 10 bases identical to TRBD1. This CDR3 contains 15 residues. V lost 5 bases and J lost 6; bases outside the gene matches: 13. Germline assignment: CDR1 DFQATT and CDR2 SNEGSKA (reference sequence). For the CDR3, the DNA is TGCAGTGCTTGCCGTTTGGGACAGGGGAGTTGCGAGCAGTACTTC. Translating it yields CSACRLGQGSCEQYF.

Regarding this clonotype: A much bigger clone sits one base away, suggesting this may be a read error. The rearrangement links TRBV10-3 to TRBJ2-3; D unresolved. The germline V gene has CDR1 ENHRY and CDR2 SYGVKD. The CDR3 totals 14 residues. The CDR3 nucleotides are TGTGCCATCAGTGAAGGCGGAAACACAGATACGCAGTTTTTT. Translated, it gives CAISEGGNTDTQFF.

The chain employs TRBV12-5 and TRBJ1-2, with a possible D match to TRBD1 (6 bases). V lost 3 bases to trimming and J lost 1 base, with 12 bases between them. There are 15 residues in the CDR3. CDR1 is LGHNT and CDR2 is FRNRAP in the germline V gene. CDR3 in amino acids: CASGFGQPVNYGYTF. CDR3 nucleotides: TGTGCTAGTGGTTTTGGACAGCCTGTTAACTATGGCTACACCTTC.

This clonotype appeared a few times. This chain links TRBV3-1 with TRBJ1-3; D remains unclear. Deletions cut 6 bases from V and 5 bases from J, with 8 bases between. CDR1 and CDR2 from the germline V gene are LGHDT and YNNKEL (reference sequence). The CDR3 runs to 12 residues. The CDR3, as DNA: TGTGCCAGCAGGTCTACAAGAAACACCATATATTTT. Translation: CASRSTRNTIYF.

This chain uses TRBV28 with TRBJ1-1; a possible D gene is TRBD1 (5 bases). The CDR3 length is 13 residues. Trimming left V 11 bases short and J 0 bases short, with 13 bases between. From germline, CDR1 is MDHEN and CDR2 SYDVKM. CDR3 nucleotides: TGTGCCGTTGACAGTTCTATGAACACTGAAGCTTTCTTT. Its protein is CAVDSSMNTEAFF.

This clonotype was seen a few times. The chain combines TRBV29-1 with TRBJ2-6, with 7 bases aligning to TRBD1. Germline V gives CDR1 SQVTM, CDR2 ANQGSEA. CDR3 length equals 20 residues. Trimming at V came to 0 bases and at J to 0 bases, leaving 14 bases not matched to a gene. The CDR3 DNA reads TGCAGCGTTGAAGAGGTCCCGGGACAGCGGTTCAGCTCTGGGGCCAACGTCCTGACTTTC. It translates to CSVEEVPGQRFSSGANVLTF.

This clonotype was recorded many times. The rearrangement joins TRBV4-3 to TRBJ2-1; 8 bases are shared with TRBD2. J lost 2 bases, V lost 6 bases, and 6 bases had no gene match. The V gene's germline CDR1 is LGHNA and CDR2 YSLEER. This CDR3 is built from 15 residues. This chain's CDR3 is CASSRTSGAYNEQFF. The CDR3 DNA sequence: TGCGCCAGCAGTCGTACTAGCGGTGCCTACAATGAGCAGTTCTTC.